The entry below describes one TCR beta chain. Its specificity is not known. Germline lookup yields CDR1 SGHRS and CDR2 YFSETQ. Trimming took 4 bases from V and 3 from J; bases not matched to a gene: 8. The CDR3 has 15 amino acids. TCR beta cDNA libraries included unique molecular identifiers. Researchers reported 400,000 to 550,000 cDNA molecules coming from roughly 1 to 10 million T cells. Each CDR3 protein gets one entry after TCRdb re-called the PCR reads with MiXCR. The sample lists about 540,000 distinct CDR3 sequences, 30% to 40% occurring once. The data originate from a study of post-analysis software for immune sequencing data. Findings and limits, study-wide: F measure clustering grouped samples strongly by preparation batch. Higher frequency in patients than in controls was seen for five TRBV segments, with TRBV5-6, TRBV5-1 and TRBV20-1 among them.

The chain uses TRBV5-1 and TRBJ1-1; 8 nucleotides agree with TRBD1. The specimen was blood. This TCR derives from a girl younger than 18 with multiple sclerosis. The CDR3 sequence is CASSLSQGAYTEAFF. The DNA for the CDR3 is TGCGCCAGCAGCCTTTCGCAGGGGGCGTACACTGAAGCTTTCTTT.